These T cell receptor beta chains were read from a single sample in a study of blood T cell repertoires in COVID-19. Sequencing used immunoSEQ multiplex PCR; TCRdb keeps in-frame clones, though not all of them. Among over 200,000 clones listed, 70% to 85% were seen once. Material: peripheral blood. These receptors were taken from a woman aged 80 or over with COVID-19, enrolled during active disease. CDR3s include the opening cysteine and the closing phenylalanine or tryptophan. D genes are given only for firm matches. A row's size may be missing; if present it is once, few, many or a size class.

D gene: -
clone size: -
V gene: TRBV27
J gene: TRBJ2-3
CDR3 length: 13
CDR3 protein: CASSLLPADTQYF
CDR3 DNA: TGTGCCAGCAGTTTACTCCCGGCAGATACGCAGTATTTT

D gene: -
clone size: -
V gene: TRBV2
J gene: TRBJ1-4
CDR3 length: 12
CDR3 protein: CASSDPPGKLFF
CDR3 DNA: TGTGCCAGCAGTGACCCCCCCGGAAAACTGTTTTTT

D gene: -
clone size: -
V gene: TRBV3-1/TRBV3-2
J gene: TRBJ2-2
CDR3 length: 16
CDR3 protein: CASSQETVLNTGELFF
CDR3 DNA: TGTGCCAGCAGCCAAGAGACAGTGCTTAACACCGGGGAGCTGTTTTTT

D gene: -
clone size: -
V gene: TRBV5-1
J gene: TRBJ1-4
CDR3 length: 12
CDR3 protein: CASSLPRGKLFF
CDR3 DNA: TGCGCCAGCAGCCTACCCCGAGGGAAACTGTTTTTT

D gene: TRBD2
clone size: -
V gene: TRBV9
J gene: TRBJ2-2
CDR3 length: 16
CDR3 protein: CASARTSGANTGELFF
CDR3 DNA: TGTGCCAGCGCCCGGACTAGCGGGGCGAACACCGGGGAGCTGTTTTTT

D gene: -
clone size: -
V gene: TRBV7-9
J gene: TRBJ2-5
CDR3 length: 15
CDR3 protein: CASSYGPGARETQYF
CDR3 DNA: TGTGCCAGCAGCTATGGGCCAGGGGCGCGAGAGACCCAGTACTTC

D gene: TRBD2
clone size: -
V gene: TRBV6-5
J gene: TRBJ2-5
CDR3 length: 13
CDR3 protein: CASSPAGKETQYF
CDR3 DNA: TGTGCCAGCAGCCCAGCGGGGAAAGAGACCCAGTACTTC

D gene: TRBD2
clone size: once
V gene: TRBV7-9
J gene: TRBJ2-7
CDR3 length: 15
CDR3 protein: CASSPPRTSGDEQYF
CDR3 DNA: TGTGCCAGCAGCCCTCCTAGGACTAGCGGGGACGAGCAGTACTTC

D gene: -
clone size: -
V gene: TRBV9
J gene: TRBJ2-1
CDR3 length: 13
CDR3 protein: CASSAEGYNEQFF
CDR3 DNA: TGTGCCAGCAGCGCCGAGGGTTACAATGAGCAGTTCTTC

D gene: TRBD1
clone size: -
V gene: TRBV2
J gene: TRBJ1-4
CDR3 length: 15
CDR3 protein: CASNRDSLTNEKLFF
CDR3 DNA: TGTGCCAGCAATAGGGACAGCTTAACTAATGAAAAACTGTTTTTT

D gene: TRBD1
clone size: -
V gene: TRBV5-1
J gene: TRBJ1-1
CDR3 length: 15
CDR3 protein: CASSQTGGLNTEAFF
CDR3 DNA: TGCGCCAGCAGCCAGACAGGGGGCCTGAACACTGAAGCTTTCTTT

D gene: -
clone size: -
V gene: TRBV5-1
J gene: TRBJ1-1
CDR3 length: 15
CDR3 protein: CASSLVPGANTEAFF
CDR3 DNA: TGCGCCAGCAGCTTGGTACCGGGAGCGAACACTGAAGCTTTCTTT

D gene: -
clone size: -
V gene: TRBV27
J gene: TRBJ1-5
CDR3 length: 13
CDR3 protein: CASGGGENQPQHF
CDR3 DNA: TGTGCCAGCGGGGGAGGGGAGAATCAGCCCCAGCATTTT

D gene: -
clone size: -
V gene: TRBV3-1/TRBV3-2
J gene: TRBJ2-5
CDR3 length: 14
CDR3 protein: CASSQDAGGETQYF
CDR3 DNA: TGTGCCAGCAGCCAAGATGCCGGGGGAGAGACCCAGTACTTC

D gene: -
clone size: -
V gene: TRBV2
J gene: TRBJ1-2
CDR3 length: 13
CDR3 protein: CASSPLREDGYTF
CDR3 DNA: TGTGCCAGCAGTCCCTTGAGGGAGGATGGCTACACCTTC

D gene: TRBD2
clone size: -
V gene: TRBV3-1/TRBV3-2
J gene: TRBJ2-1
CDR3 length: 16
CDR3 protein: CASSSHSGRTNNEQFF
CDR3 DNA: TGTGCCAGCAGCTCCCATAGCGGGAGGACGAACAATGAGCAGTTCTTC

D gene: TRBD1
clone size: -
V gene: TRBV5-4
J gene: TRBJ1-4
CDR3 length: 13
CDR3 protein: CASSPGQAEKLFF
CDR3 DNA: TGTGCCAGCAGCCCCGGACAGGCGGAAAAACTGTTTTTT

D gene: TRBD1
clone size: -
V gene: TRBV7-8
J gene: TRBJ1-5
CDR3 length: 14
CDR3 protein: CASSLGGGGQPQHF
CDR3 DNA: TGTGCCAGCAGCTTAGGAGGGGGCGGTCAGCCCCAGCATTTT

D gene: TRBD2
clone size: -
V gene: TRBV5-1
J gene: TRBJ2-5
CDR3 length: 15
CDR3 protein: CASSLATSGRKTQYF
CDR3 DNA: TGCGCCAGCAGCTTGGCTACTAGCGGGAGGAAGACCCAGTACTTC

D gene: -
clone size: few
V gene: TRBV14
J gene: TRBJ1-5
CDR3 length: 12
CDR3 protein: CASSQSAQPQHF
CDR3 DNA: TGTGCCAGCAGCCAATCCGCGCAGCCCCAGCATTTT

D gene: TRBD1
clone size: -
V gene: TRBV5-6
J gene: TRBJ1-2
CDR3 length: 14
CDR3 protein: CASRAGQGALGYTF
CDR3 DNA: TGTGCCAGCAGGGCCGGACAGGGGGCCCTTGGCTACACCTTC

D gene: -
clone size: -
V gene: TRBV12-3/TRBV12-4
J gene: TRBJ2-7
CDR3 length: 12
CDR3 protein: CASRRLDYEQYF
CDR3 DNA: TGTGCCAGCAGGCGCCTTGACTACGAGCAGTACTTC

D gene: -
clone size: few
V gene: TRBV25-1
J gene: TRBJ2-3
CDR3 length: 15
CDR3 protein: CASSAGPTTLDTQYF
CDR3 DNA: TGTGCCAGTTCGGCAGGCCCGACAACCCTGGATACGCAGTATTTT

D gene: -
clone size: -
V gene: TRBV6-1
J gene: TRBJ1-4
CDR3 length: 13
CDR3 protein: CASSESGNEKLFF
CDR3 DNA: TGTGCCAGCAGTGAATCAGGAAATGAAAAACTGTTTTTT

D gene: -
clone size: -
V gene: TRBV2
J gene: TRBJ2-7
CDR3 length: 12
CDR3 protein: CASRGLSYEQYF
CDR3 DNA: TGTGCCAGCAGAGGACTGAGCTACGAGCAGTACTTC

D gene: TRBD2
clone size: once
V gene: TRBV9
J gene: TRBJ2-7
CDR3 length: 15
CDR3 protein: CASSVGSGSSYEQYF
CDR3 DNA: TGTGCCAGCAGCGTGGGGAGCGGGAGCTCCTACGAGCAGTACTTC

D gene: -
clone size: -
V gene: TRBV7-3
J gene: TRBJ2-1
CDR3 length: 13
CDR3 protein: CASSFGRDNEQFF
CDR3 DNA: TGTGCCAGCAGCTTTGGCAGGGACAATGAGCAGTTCTTC

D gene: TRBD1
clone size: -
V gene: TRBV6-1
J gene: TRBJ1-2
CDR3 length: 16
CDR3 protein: CASSEPRGQGLHGYTF
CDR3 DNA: TGTGCCAGCAGTGAACCCCGGGGACAGGGCCTCCATGGCTACACCTTC

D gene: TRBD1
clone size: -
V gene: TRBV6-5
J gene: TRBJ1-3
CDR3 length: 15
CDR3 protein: CASSHRQGRAGTIYF
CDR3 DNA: TGTGCCAGCAGTCATCGACAGGGACGGGCTGGCACCATATATTTT

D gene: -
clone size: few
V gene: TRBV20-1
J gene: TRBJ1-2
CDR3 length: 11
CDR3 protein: CSGKGYYGYTF
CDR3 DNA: TGCAGTGGTAAGGGGTACTATGGCTACACCTTC

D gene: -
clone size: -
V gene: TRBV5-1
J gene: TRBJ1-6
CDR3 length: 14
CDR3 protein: CASSSGKRDSPLHF
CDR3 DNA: TGCGCCAGCAGCTCGGGGAAGCGGGATTCACCCCTCCACTTT

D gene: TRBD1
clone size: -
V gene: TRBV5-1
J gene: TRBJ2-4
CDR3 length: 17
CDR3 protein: CASSYQNRGSSVDIQYF
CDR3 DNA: TGCGCCAGCAGCTACCAAAACAGGGGGTCTAGTGTGGACATTCAGTACTTC

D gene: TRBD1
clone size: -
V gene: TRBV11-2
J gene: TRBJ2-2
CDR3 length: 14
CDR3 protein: CASSSKTGSGELFF
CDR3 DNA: TGTGCCAGCAGCTCGAAGACAGGGTCGGGGGAGCTGTTTTTT

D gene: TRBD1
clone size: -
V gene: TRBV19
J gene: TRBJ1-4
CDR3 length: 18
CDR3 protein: CASSTTGGAGVTNEKLFF
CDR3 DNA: TGTGCCAGTAGTACTACAGGGGGCGCAGGAGTAACTAATGAAAAACTGTTTTTT

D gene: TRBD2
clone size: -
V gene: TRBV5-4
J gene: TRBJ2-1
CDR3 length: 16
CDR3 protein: CASSPGLAGGRDEQFF
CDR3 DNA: TGTGCCAGCAGCCCAGGACTAGCGGGGGGGCGCGATGAGCAGTTCTTC

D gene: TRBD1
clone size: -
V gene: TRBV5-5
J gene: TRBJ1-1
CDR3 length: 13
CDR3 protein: CASSALDRAEAFF
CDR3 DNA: TGTGCCAGCAGCGCGTTGGACAGGGCCGAAGCTTTCTTT

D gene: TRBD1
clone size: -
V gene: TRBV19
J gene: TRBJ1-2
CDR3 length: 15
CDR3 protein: CASSGTTGGFYGYTF
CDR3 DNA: TGTGCCAGTAGTGGCACGACAGGGGGATTCTATGGCTACACCTTC

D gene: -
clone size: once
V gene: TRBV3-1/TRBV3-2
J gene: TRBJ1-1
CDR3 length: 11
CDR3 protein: CASSQASEAFF
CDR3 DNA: TGTGCCAGCAGCCAAGCTTCTGAAGCTTTCTTT

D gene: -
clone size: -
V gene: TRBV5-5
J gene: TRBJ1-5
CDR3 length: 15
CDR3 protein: CASSLAAAVGQPQHF
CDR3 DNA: TGTGCCAGCAGCTTGGCTGCTGCTGTCGGTCAGCCCCAGCATTTT

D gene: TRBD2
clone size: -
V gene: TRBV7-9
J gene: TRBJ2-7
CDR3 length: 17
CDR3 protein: CASSSRRRLAGYYEQYF
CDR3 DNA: TGTGCCAGCAGCTCCCGCCGGAGACTAGCGGGATACTACGAGCAGTACTTC

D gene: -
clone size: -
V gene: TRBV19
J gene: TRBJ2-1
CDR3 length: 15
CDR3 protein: CASSIADYTTNEQFF
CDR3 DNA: TGTGCCAGTAGTATAGCCGACTATACCACCAATGAGCAGTTCTTC

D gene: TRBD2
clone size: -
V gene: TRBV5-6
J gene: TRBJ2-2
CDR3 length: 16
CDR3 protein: CASIRALAGTTGELFF
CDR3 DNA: TGTGCCAGCATCCGGGCTCTAGCGGGGACCACCGGGGAGCTGTTTTTT

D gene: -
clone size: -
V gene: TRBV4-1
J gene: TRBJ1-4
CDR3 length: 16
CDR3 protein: CASSQERVNVPKKLFF
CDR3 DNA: TGCGCCAGCAGCCAAGAAAGAGTCAACGTACCCAAAAAACTGTTTTTT

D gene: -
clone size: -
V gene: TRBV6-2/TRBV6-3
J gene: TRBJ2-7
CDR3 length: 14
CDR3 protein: CASSSRQPRYEQYF
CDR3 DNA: TGTGCCAGCAGTTCTCGACAGCCCCGCTACGAGCAGTACTTC

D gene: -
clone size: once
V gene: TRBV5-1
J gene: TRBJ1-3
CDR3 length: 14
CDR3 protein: CASRDTASGNTIYF
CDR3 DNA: TGCGCCAGCCGGGACACAGCCTCTGGAAACACCATATATTTT

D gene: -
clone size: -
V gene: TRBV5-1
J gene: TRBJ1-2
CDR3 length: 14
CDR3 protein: CASSLEGTKYGYTF
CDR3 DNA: TGCGCCAGCAGCTTGGAAGGGACAAAGTATGGCTACACCTTC

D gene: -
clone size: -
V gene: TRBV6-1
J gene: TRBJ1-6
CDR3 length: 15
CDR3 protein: CASSEAGQGSFPLHF
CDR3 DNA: TGTGCCAGCAGTGAAGCAGGTCAGGGGAGTTTCCCCCTCCACTTT